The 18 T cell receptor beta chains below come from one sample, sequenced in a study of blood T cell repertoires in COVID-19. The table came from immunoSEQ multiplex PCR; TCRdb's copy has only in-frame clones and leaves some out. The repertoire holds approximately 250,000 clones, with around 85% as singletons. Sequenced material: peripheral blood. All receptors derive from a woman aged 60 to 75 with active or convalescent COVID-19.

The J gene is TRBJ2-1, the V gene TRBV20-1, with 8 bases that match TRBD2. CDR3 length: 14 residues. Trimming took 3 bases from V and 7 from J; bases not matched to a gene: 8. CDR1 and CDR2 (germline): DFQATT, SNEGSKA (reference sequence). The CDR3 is CSASRSSGSNEQFF. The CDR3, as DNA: TGCAGTGCTAGTCGCTCTAGCGGGTCGAATGAGCAGTTCTTC.

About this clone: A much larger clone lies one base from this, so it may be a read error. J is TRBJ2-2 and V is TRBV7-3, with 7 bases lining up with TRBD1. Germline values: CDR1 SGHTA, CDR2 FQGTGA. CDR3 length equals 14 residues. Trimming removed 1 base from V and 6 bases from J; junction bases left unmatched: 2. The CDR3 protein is CASSLRQGAGELFF. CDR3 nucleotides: TGTGCCAGCAGCTTAAGACAGGGAGCCGGGGAGCTGTTTTTT.

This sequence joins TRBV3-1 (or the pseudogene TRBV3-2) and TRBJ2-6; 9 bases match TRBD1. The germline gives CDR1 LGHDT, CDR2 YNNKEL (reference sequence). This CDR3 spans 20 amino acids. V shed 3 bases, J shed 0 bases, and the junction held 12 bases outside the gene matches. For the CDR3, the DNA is TGTGCCAGCAGCCATTTTCCCACGGGGACAGGGCACTCTGGGGCCAACGTCCTGACTTTC. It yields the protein CASSHFPTGTGHSGANVLTF.

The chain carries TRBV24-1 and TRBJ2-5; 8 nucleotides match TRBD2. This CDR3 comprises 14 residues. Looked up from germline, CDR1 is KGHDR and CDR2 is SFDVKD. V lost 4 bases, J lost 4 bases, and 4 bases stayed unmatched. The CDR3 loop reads CATSDPGGAETQYF. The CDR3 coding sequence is TGTGCCACCAGTGACCCCGGGGGGGCAGAGACCCAGTACTTC.

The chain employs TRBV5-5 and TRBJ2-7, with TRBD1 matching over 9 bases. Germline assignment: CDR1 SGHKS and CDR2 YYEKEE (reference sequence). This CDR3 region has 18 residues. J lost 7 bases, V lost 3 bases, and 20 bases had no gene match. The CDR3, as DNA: TGTGCCAGCAGCTCCCGGACAGGGGCGACCAGTCCAGCGGGTGAGCAGTACGTC. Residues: CASSSRTGATSPAGEQYV.

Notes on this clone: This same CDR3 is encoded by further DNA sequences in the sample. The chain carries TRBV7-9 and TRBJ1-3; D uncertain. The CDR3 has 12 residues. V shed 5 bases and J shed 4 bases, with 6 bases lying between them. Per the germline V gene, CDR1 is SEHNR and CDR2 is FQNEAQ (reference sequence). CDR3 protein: CASSLQGNTIYF. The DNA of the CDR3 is TGTGCCAGCAGCCTACAGGGAAACACCATATATTTT. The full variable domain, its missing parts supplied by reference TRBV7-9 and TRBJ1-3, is DTGVSQNPRHKITKRGQNVTFRCDPISEHNRLYWYRQTLGQGPEFLTYFQNEAQLEKSRLLSDRFSAERPKGSFSTLEIQRTEQGDSAMYLCASSLQGNTIYFGEGSWLTVV.

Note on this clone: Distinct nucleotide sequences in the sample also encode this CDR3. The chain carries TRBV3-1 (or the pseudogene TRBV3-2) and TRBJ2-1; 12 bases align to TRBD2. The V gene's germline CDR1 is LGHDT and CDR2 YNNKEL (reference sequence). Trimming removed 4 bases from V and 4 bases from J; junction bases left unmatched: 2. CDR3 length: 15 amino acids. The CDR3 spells CASSPLAGGYNEQFF. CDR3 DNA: TGTGCCAGCAGCCCCCTAGCGGGAGGGTACAATGAGCAGTTCTTC.

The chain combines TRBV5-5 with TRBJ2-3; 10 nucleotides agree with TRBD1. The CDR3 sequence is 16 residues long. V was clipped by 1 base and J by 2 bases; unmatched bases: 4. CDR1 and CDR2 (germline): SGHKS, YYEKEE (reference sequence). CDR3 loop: CASSLRDRGDTDTQYF. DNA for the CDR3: TGTGCCAGCAGCTTGAGGGACAGGGGAGACACAGATACGCAGTATTTT. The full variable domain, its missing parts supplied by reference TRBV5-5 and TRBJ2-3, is DAGVTQSPTHLIKTRGQQVTLRCSPISGHKSVSWYQQVLGQGPQFIFQYYEKEERGRGNFPDRFSARQFPNYSSELNVNALLLGDSALYLCASSLRDRGDTDTQYFGPGTRLTVL.

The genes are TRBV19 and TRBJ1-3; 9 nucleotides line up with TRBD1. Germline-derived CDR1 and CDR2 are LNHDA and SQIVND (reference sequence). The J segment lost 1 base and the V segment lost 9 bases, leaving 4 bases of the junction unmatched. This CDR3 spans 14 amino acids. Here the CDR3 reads CASNRGPSGNTIYF. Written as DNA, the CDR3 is TGTGCCAGCAACAGGGGGCCATCTGGAAACACCATATATTTT.

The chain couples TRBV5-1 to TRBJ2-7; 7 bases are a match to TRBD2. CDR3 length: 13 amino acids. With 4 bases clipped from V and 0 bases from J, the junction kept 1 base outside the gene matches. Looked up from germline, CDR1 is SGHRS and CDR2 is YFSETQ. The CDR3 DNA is TGCGCCAGCAGCACTAGCGTCTCCTACGAGCAGTACTTC. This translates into CASSTSVSYEQYF.

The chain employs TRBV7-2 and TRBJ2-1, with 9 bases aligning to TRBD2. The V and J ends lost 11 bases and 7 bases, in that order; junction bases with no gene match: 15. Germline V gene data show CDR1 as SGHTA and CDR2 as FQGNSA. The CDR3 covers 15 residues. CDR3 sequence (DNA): TGTGCCTGCACAAGGGGCGGGGGGGCCGCGAATGAGCAGTTCTTC. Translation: CACTRGGGAANEQFF.

The CDR3 coding sequence is TGCGCCAGCACGGTGGGGAGCGGGATAGTAGATACGCAGTATTTT. As protein: CASTVGSGIVDTQYF. The V gene is TRBV5-1, the J gene TRBJ2-3; TRBD2 aligns across 7 bases. The CDR3 consists of 15 residues. With V trimmed by 6 bases and J by 5 bases, 12 bases remained unmatched. Germline V gives CDR1 SGHRS, CDR2 YFSETQ.

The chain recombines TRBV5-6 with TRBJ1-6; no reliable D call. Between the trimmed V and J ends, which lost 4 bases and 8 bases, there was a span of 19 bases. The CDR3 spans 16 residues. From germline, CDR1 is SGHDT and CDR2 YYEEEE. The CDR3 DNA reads TGTGCCAGCAGCCCGGGAAGGCCAGGCGGGCATTCACCCCTCCACTTT. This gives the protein CASSPGRPGGHSPLHF.

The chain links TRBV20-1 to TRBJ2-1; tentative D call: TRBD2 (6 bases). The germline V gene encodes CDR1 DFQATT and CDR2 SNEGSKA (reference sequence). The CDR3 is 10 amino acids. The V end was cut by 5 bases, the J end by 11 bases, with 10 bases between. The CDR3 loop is CSAGGAQQFF. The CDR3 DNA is TGCAGTGCTGGAGGGGCTCAGCAGTTCTTC.

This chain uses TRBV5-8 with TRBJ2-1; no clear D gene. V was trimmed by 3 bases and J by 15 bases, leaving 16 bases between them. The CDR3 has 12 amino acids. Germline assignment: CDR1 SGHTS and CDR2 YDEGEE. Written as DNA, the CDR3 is TGTGCCAGCAGCTATGACGGAGTCCCCGGGTTCTTC. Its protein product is CASSYDGVPGFF.

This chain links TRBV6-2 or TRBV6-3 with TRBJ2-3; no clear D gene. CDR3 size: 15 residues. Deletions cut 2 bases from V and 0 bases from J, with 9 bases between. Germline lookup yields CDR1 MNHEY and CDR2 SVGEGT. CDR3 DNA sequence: TGTGCCAGCAGTTACGTCTGGCAGAGCACAGATACGCAGTATTTT. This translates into CASSYVWQSTDTQYF.

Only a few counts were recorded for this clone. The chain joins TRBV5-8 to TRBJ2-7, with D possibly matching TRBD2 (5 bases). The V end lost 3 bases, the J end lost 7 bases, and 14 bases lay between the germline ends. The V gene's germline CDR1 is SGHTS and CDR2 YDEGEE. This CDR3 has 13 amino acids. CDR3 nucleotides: TGTGCCAGCAGCTCACAGCCCCGCGGGGAGCAGTACTTC. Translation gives CASSSQPRGEQYF.

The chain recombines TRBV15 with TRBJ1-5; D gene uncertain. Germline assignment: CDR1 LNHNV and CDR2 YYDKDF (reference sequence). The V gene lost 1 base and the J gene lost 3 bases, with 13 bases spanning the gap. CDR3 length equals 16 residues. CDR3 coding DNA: TGTGCCACCAGCAGAGTGGGAGGGAATTCCAATCAGCCCCAGCATTTT. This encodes CATSRVGGNSNQPQHF.